The source of this TCR beta chain is a study of T-cell memory formation after mild COVID-19 (dated by TCRdb to 2020 to 2023). In terms of the full investigation: Most TCR sequence clusters were specific to one of the two donors. In two donors, T-cell clones that expanded and contracted after mild COVID-19 were followed by sequencing TCRalpha and TCRbeta repertoires longitudinally. The cohort was made up of two young adult volunteers, one female and one male, who were previously healthy. Overall results and qualifications from the work: SARS-CoV-2 specificity of the second-wave clones peaking on day 37 was not confirmed. The study included only a couple of mild cases, and larger cohorts that include severe cases with pre-infection samples were judged to be necessary. The detection of some responding clones in pre-infection memory suggests that pre-existing cross-reactive memory T cells joined the SARS-CoV-2 response. Contracting CD4+ clones turned up mainly in the CM and EM memory subsets, whereas EMRA was where CD8+ clones were enriched. From day 15 to 85, contracting clones showed balanced CD4/CD8 phenotypes, whereas a second wave of clones that expanded from day 15 to 37 leaned towards CD4+.

Worth noting for this clonotype: Its target antigen remains unknown. Per-base quality was not reported, and no clone a single base away is much larger than it.

Sequenced on an Illumina NovaSeq 6000. TCRalpha and TCRbeta cDNA libraries were constructed by 5'RACE with constant-segment primers, with sample barcodes and unique molecular identifiers being introduced. Trizol reagent was used to extract RNA from every sample. The libraries were amplified in two PCR steps, and the second step added a second sample barcode and Illumina TruSeq adapters. Libraries were sequenced on an Illumina NovaSeq with 2 x 150 bp paired-end reads. From the authors' description of their analysis: Reads were demultiplexed and collapsed into UMI-guided consensus sequences with migec v1.2.7. Using mixcr v2.1.11, UMI consensuses were aligned to TRA and TRB V and J templates and then assembled into clonotypes. A clonotype was counted as expanded or contracted only when both edgeR and NoisET called the clonotype significant, with the noise models trained on biological replicates. edgeR calls used a false discovery rate-adjusted p below 0.01 and a log2 fold-change threshold of 1. As an exploratory analysis of dynamics, max-normalized trajectories of the 1000 most abundant clonotypes were examined with PCA combined with hierarchical clustering. Separately sequenced CD4+ and CD8+ repertoires were used to assign the CD4 or CD8 phenotype of responding clones. Starting from the raw public reads, TCRdb applied fastp trimming at Q25, assembled clones with MiXCR and retained in-frame beta chains. Entries that share a CDR3 protein sequence are merged under the most common genes and DNA. The V and J calls reflect TCRdb's pipeline rather than the authors' work. This sample gives some 290,000 distinct CDR3 sequences in total; roughly 17% of them show up just once. Clones ranked in the top ten supply 22% of the sample.

The CDR3 runs 13 amino acids, cysteine and phenylalanine included. The CDR3 DNA has 39 bases and is translated from base 1. Trimming takes 9 bases off V and 1 base off J; junction bases not matched to a gene: 0. From a lookup of the germline V gene (reference sequence), CDR1 and CDR2 are SEHNR and FQNEAQ. Ficoll-Paque density gradient centrifugation was used to isolate PBMCs. The sequence derives from a man younger than 35 who had mild COVID-19 (a few samples of this study predate the infection). The sample titles of this study are shuffled in the database, so cell type and time point are left out; the donor was told from shared clones. Sequenced input: PBMCs or a T cell subset sorted from them (not recorded which). The rearrangement combines TRBV7-9 with TRBJ2-2; 9 central nucleotides agree with TRBD1. For the CDR3, the sequence is CARGQGNTGELFF. The base sequence is TGTGCCAGGGGACAGGGGAACACCGGGGAGCTGTTTTTT.